This entry lists 11 T cell receptor beta chains sequenced from one sample in a study of Ad26.COV2.S vaccination and SARS-CoV-2 variants. This sample's treatment: around 19 received Ad26.COV2.S at low or high dose, single or two shots; 5 received placebo; per-sample allocation not given. The samples date from day 63 after the first vaccine or placebo injection. Libraries were prepared by immunoSEQ multiplex PCR; TCRdb keeps only in-frame clonotypes and omits some of them. Of roughly 420,000 clones in the sample, 80% to 90% were seen once. Here the sequenced sample was peripheral blood, taken in a trial of Ad26.COV2.S vaccine versus placebo. These receptor sequences come from a person between 18 and 65 years old who received the Ad26.COV2.S COVID-19 vaccine or a placebo.

This clone was recorded only once. Other nucleotide sequences in the sample specify the same CDR3. V gene TRBV5-1 combines with J gene TRBJ1-5; no clear D. CDR3 size: 13 residues. Germline lookup yields CDR1 SGHRS and CDR2 YFSETQ. Trimming pared 3 bases from V and 0 bases from J, leaving 4 bases between. The DNA of the CDR3 is TGCGCCAGCAGCTCCGATAGCAATCAGCCCCAGCATTTT. Encoded protein: CASSSDSNQPQHF.

Points on this clone: One end of the junction is discordant with germline, which a read error may explain. The chain has TRBV27 and TRBJ1-1, with TRBD1 as a possible D gene (5 bases). Looked up from germline, CDR1 is MNHEY and CDR2 is SMNVEV (reference sequence). There are 14 residues in the CDR3. The CDR3 DNA reads as TGTGCCAGCAGAGTATTAGGGGTGAAGACTGAAGCTTTCTTT. Residues: CASRVLGVKTEAFF.

The chain is built from TRBV7-8 and TRBJ2-1; 8 nucleotides agree with TRBD2. The V and J ends lost 1 base and 3 bases, in that order; junction bases with no gene match: 11. From germline, CDR1 is SGHVS and CDR2 FQNEAQ. There are 18 residues in the CDR3. CDR3 protein: CASSLVLIGGALYNEQFF. In nucleotides, the CDR3 is TGTGCCAGCAGCTTAGTTCTTATCGGGGGGGCCCTCTACAATGAGCAGTTCTTC.

This clone came up once. The rearrangement joins TRBV28 to TRBJ2-7; D is uncertain. Germline-derived CDR1 and CDR2 are MDHEN and SYDVKM. CDR3 length equals 14 residues. V shed 5 bases and J shed 5 bases, with 16 bases lying between them. CDR3 DNA sequence: TGTGCCAGCAGTGCCCCAGGTGTTCGGGACGAGCAGTACTTC. This translates into CASSAPGVRDEQYF.

This clone has a single count. The chain has TRBV5-1 and TRBJ1-1; possibly TRBD1 for D (6 bases). Per germline, CDR1 SGHRS and CDR2 YFSETQ. The CDR3 extends over 14 amino acids. V lost 4 bases and J 1 base, leaving 11 bases between the germline ends. The CDR3 coding sequence is TGCGCCAGCAGCGGGGGGACACAGAACACTGAAGCTTTCTTT. Translation gives CASSGGTQNTEAFF.

CDR3 loop: CASRGTFYEQYF. CDR3 DNA sequence: TGCGCCAGCCGAGGGACTTTCTACGAGCAGTACTTC. The chain recombines TRBV5-1 with TRBJ2-7; a weak D match, TRBD2 (6 bases). V was pared by 7 bases and J by 3 bases, with 11 bases between. This CDR3 spans 12 amino acids. CDR1 is SGHRS, CDR2 YFSETQ, per germline.

DNA for the CDR3: TGTGCCAGCAGCTCTCGACAGGGAATGCAGACCCAGTACTTC. Translating gives CASSSRQGMQTQYF. V is TRBV7-8 and J is TRBJ2-5, with TRBD1 identical over 7 bases. Germline CDR1 reads SGHVS; CDR2 reads FQNEAQ. The junction had 8 bases not matched to a gene; V was cut back by 4 bases and J by 6 bases. The CDR3 is 14 residues long.

This clone appeared once. The V and J genes are TRBV28 and TRBJ1-2; weak D call: TRBD1 (6 bases). The CDR3 sequence is 18 residues long. V was clipped by 7 bases and J by 0 bases, with 24 bases between them. Germline V gene data show CDR1 as MDHEN and CDR2 as SYDVKM. This CDR3 is CASIEGGGLLITNYGYTF. The CDR3 DNA is TGTGCCAGCATAGAGGGTGGGGGGCTTCTCATTACTAACTATGGCTACACCTTC.

V gene TRBV20-1 combines with J gene TRBJ2-5, with D hard to call. Trimming removed 3 bases from V and 3 bases from J, with 11 bases in between. This CDR3 is 13 amino acids long. The germline V gene has CDR1 DFQATT and CDR2 SNEGSKA (reference sequence). CDR3 sequence reads: CSASSTAEETQYF. CDR3 sequence (DNA): TGCAGTGCTAGTTCGACGGCGGAAGAGACCCAGTACTTC.

The chain joins TRBV14 to TRBJ1-6; D is uncertain. V was trimmed by 1 base and J by 8 bases, leaving 15 bases between them. This CDR3 has 16 residues. CDR1 is SGHDN, CDR2 FVKESK, per germline. This CDR3 is CASSQVRARVYSPLHF. The DNA for the CDR3 is TGTGCCAGCAGCCAAGTTCGGGCCCGCGTATATTCACCCCTCCACTTT.

The chain recombines TRBV4-2 with TRBJ1-4; possibly TRBD1 for D (5 bases). Germline CDR1 is LGHNA and CDR2 is YNFKEQ. V lost 7 bases and J 8 bases, leaving 20 bases between the germline ends. The CDR3 has 15 residues. The CDR3 is CASTQQRGVREKLFF. The CDR3 coding sequence is TGTGCCAGCACCCAGCAAAGGGGAGTAAGAGAAAAACTGTTTTTT.